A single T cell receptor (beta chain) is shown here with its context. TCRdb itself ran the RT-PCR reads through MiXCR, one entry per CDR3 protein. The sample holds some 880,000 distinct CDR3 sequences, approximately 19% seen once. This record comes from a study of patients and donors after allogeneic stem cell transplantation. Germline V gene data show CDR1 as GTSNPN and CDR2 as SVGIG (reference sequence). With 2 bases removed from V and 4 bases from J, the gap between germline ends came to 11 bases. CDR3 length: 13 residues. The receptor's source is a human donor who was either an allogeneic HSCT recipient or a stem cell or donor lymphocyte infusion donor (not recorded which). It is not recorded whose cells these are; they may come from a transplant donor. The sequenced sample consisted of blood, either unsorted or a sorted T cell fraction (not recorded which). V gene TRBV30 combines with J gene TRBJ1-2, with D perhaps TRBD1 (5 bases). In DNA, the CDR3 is TGTGCCTGGAGTCTCCGGGGGGGCTATGGCTACACCTTC. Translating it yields CAWSLRGGYGYTF.